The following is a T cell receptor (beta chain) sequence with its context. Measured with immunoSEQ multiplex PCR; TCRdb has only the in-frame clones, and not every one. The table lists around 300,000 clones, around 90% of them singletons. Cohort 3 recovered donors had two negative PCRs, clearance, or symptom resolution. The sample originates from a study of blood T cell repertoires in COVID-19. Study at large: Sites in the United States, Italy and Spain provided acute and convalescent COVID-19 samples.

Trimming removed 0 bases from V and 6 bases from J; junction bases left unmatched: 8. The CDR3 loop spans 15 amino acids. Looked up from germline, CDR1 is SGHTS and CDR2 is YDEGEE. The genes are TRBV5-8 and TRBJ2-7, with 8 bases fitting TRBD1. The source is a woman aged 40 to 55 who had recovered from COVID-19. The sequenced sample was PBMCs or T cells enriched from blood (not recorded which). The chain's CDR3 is CASSLVTGGYSEQYF. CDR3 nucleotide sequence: TGTGCCAGCAGCTTGGTAACAGGGGGTTACAGCGAGCAGTACTTC.